The entry that follows covers one T cell receptor beta chain sequence. These data belong to a study of cytomegalovirus exposure and HLA in healthy donors. 13 Jbeta primers and 60 Vbeta primers were used for the PCR. The data were produced by immunoSEQ multiplex PCR, yet TCRdb's version contains in-frame clones alone and is incomplete. This sample yields almost 200,000 clones, of which around 76% are seen a single time; 1.5% to 2% belongs to the top ten. What was sequenced was PBMCs. The source of this sequence is a young man in good health and CMV-seronegative.

The CDR3 DNA sequence: TGTGCCAGCACTGAAACTAGCGGGAGATCGGGCGAGCAGTACTTC. Translated, it gives CASTETSGRSGEQYF. V and J are TRBV6-6 and TRBJ2-7; the match to TRBD2 covers 11 bases. The V gene end was trimmed by 7 bases and the J gene end by 6 bases; junction bases not matched to a gene: 11. The CDR3 runs 15 residues. Germline-derived CDR1 and CDR2 are MNHNY and SVGAGI (reference sequence).